Below are 7 T cell receptor beta chains sequenced from a single sample in a study of response to subunit inactivated influenza vaccine. TCRdb re-called the RT-PCR reads through MiXCR, storing one row per CDR3 protein. The data contain some 850,000 distinct CDR3 sequences, less than 20% of them singletons. Sequenced material: PBMCs from blood, taken about 5 days after vaccination. Every receptor here comes from a middle-aged man who received an inactivated influenza vaccine.

The CDR3 is CASSYSFGETQYF. The CDR3 DNA follows: TGTGCCAGCAGTTATTCATTCGGGGAGACCCAGTACTTC. The J gene is TRBJ2-5, the V gene TRBV28; unclear D gene. The germline V gene encodes CDR1 MDHEN and CDR2 SYDVKM. The CDR3 has 13 amino acids. V was pared by 4 bases and J by 5 bases, with 11 bases between.

Here the CDR3 reads CASSLNEGGQETQYF. The CDR3 region has the DNA TGTGCCAGCAGCTTAAACGAGGGGGGGCAAGAGACCCAGTACTTC. The chain recombines TRBV7-2 with TRBJ2-5, with a possible D match to TRBD2 (7 bases). Trimming took off 2 bases at V and 2 bases at J, with 12 bases between the two ends. From germline, CDR1 is SGHTA and CDR2 FQGNSA. This CDR3 spans 15 amino acids.

V gene TRBV6-5 combines with J gene TRBJ2-3; tentative D call: TRBD2 (5 bases). This CDR3 is 14 amino acids long. Germline CDR1 is MNHEY and CDR2 is SVGAGI. Trimming took off 1 base at V and 8 bases at J, with 13 bases between the two ends. The CDR3 region has the DNA TGTGCCAGCAGTTACTACCCTAGCTCCCGTACGCAGTATTTT. This codes for CASSYYPSSRTQYF.

This clonotype was seen a few times. The chain carries TRBV12-3 or TRBV12-4 and TRBJ1-5; D remains unclear. The CDR3 runs 15 residues. The V and J ends lost 9 bases and 1 base respectively, with 16 bases between them. The CDR3 here is CASALRGQSNQPQHF. Written as DNA, the CDR3 is TGTGCCAGTGCCCTCCGTGGGCAAAGCAATCAGCCCCAGCATTTT.

The V and J genes are TRBV20-1 and TRBJ1-1; D uncertain. Trimming removed 0 bases from V and 5 bases from J, with 13 bases in between. Germline assignment: CDR1 DFQATT and CDR2 SNEGSKA (reference sequence). This CDR3 contains 14 residues. The CDR3 region has the DNA TGCAGTGCTAGAGAGCCCGGGTTAGGGACTGAAGCTTTCTTT. Translated, it gives CSAREPGLGTEAFF.

The V gene is TRBV6-5, the J gene TRBJ2-2, with TRBD1 matching 10 bases. CDR3 length: 16 amino acids. Trimming at V came to 2 bases and at J to 5 bases, leaving 5 bases not matched to a gene. Germline V gene data show CDR1 as MNHEY and CDR2 as SVGAGI. CDR3 bases: TGTGCCAGCAGTTACCCAGGGACAGGGGTAACCGGGGAGCTGTTTTTT. Its protein is CASSYPGTGVTGELFF.

This clonotype has more than one count but fewer than ten. The rearrangement links TRBV28 to TRBJ2-5; D is unclear. Germline-derived CDR1 and CDR2 are MDHEN and SYDVKM. V lost 6 bases to trimming and J lost 1 base, with 6 bases between them. The length of the CDR3 is 12 residues. CDR3 nucleotides: TGTGCCAGCAGAACGACCCAAGAGACCCAGTACTTC. This translates into CASRTTQETQYF.